This T cell receptor beta chain emerged from a study of human T cells and chemical hapten exposure. TCRdb re-called the RACE reads through MiXCR, storing one row per CDR3 protein. The table shows more than 75,000 distinct CDR3 sequences, with 9.5% to 13% occurring only once. This clonotype was detected ten times or more. As for time point: patch test 2, 6 weeks after DPC sensitization. Described treatment: therapeutic diphenylcyclopropenone sensitization with weekly scalp DPC. Deletions cut 6 bases from V and 2 bases from J, with 18 bases between. This CDR3 is built from 15 residues. Germline CDR1 is DFQATT and CDR2 is SNEGSKA (reference sequence).

The chain joins TRBV20-1 to TRBJ2-3; maybe TRBD2 (5 bases). Specimen: whole blood, collected in connection with sensitization to the hapten diphenylcyclopropenone (DPC). The receptor comes from a woman in her twenties or thirties with alopecia areata. Some clones in this sample may be carry-over from other donors' samples. CDR3 nucleotides: TGCAGTGCAACGTATGGGAATAGCGTCACAGATACGCAGTATTTT. Translated: CSATYGNSVTDTQYF.